Shown below are 15 T cell receptor beta chains from a single sample sequenced in a study of blood T cell repertoires in COVID-19. Profiling relied on immunoSEQ multiplex PCR, and the TCRdb table lists in-frame clones only, not all of them. This repertoire shows tens of thousands of clones, around 90% found once; its top ten account for 5% to 6.5%. What was sequenced was peripheral blood. These receptors were obtained from a man between 50 and 59 years old with acute or convalescent COVID-19.

This chain links TRBV24-1 with TRBJ1-2; 9 nucleotides align to TRBD1. The CDR3 is 14 amino acids. Trimming cost V 5 bases and J 1 base; bases outside gene matches: 1. Germline V gene sequence: CDR1 KGHDR, CDR2 SFDVKD. The CDR3 coding sequence is TGTGCCACCAGTGGGACAGGGGTTAACTATGGCTACACCTTC. Its protein is CATSGTGVNYGYTF.

The rearrangement links TRBV3-1 (or the pseudogene TRBV3-2) to TRBJ2-7, with TRBD1 as a possible D gene (6 bases). The CDR3 is 13 amino acids. Trimming left V 5 bases short and J 7 bases short, with 15 bases between. Per germline, CDR1 LGHDT and CDR2 YNNKEL (reference sequence). The CDR3 DNA sequence: TGTGCCAGCAGCTACGACAGGTACCAGGAGCAGTACTTC. It translates to CASSYDRYQEQYF.

This rearrangement joins TRBV4-2 to TRBJ1-5; 7 bases map to TRBD1. Per germline, CDR1 LGHNA and CDR2 YNFKEQ. V lost 0 bases and J lost 3; bases outside the gene matches: 5. This CDR3 has 16 amino acids. The CDR3 nucleotides are TGTGCCAGCAGCCAAGAGACAGGGCAGGCCAATCAGCCCCAGCATTTT. Its protein is CASSQETGQANQPQHF.

The CDR3 DNA reads as TGTGCCAGCAGTCCCCAGGGCCAGAACACTGAAGCTTTCTTT. Residues: CASSPQGQNTEAFF. This chain joins TRBV7-8 and TRBJ1-1; maybe TRBD1 (5 bases). The germline CDR1 and CDR2 sequences are SGHVS and FQNEAQ. Deletions cut 6 bases from V and 1 base from J, with 12 bases between. This CDR3 contains 14 residues.

In its sample, this clone ranks as medium-sized. This sequence joins TRBV18 and TRBJ1-1, with 9 nucleotides matching TRBD1. J lost 10 bases, V lost 5 bases, and 5 bases had no gene match. The CDR3 has 12 residues. Looked up from germline, CDR1 is KGHSH and CDR2 is LQKENI. This chain's CDR3 is CASSSDRGVAFF. The CDR3 DNA reads as TGTGCCAGCTCATCAGACAGGGGGGTAGCTTTCTTT.

The CDR3 loop reads CATSDRRWDTAYEQYF. CDR3 sequence (DNA): TGTGCCACCAGTGATAGGAGGTGGGACACTGCCTACGAGCAGTACTTC. This rearrangement joins TRBV24-1 to TRBJ2-7; TRBD1 might be the D (6 bases). CDR1 is KGHDR and CDR2 is SFDVKD in the germline V gene. This CDR3 spans 16 amino acids. V dropped 3 bases and J dropped 2 bases, with 16 bases sitting between them.

V is TRBV5-1 and J is TRBJ1-4, with 9 bases fitting TRBD1. This CDR3 has 14 amino acids. CDR1 is SGHRS, CDR2 YFSETQ, per germline. V gave up 6 bases and J gave up 5 bases; unmatched junction bases: 5. CDR3 in amino acids: CASKTGTGNEKLFF. As DNA, the CDR3 is TGCGCCAGCAAAACCGGGACAGGGAATGAAAAACTGTTTTTT.

The chain couples TRBV9 to TRBJ1-1; no reliable D call. V was shortened by 0 bases and J by 6 bases, with 9 bases between the two germline ends. Germline assignment: CDR1 SGDLS and CDR2 YYNGEE. The CDR3 consists of 13 residues. The CDR3 DNA follows: TGTGCCAGCAGCGTAGTGTGGCAGGCTGAAGCTTTCTTT. Its translation: CASSVVWQAEAFF.

V is TRBV7-2 and J is TRBJ2-3, with TRBD2 identical over 8 bases. The trim removed 6 bases at V and 3 bases at J, leaving 17 bases unmatched. The CDR3 runs 18 residues. The germline V gene has CDR1 SGHTA and CDR2 FQGNSA. CDR3 coding DNA: TGTGCCAGCAGTCGAGACGGCAGTAGCGGGATGGGTACAGATACGCAGTATTTT. Its translation: CASSRDGSSGMGTDTQYF.

V and J are TRBV7-2 and TRBJ2-5, with 10 bases that match TRBD1. The length of the CDR3 is 15 residues. Germline V gives CDR1 SGHTA, CDR2 FQGNSA. Losses at the gene ends were 2 bases for V and 5 bases for J; bases not matched to a gene: 5. The chain's CDR3 is CASSLQGQGVETQYF. CDR3 nucleotides: TGTGCCAGCAGCTTACAAGGACAGGGGGTCGAGACCCAGTACTTC.

The chain is built from TRBV10-3 and TRBJ1-1, with D unclear. The V end was cut by 0 bases, the J end by 2 bases, with 10 bases between. The V gene's germline CDR1 is ENHRY and CDR2 SYGVKD. The CDR3 totals 15 residues. The CDR3: CAISESLRYNTEAFF. The CDR3 DNA reads as TGTGCCATCAGTGAGTCGCTACGGTATAACACTGAAGCTTTCTTT.

The rearrangement joins TRBV30 to TRBJ2-5; 8 positions agree with TRBD1. The CDR3 has 14 residues. Trimming cost V 7 bases and J 5 bases; bases outside gene matches: 12. CDR1 and CDR2 from the germline V gene are GTSNPN and SVGIG (reference sequence). CDR3 amino acids: CAYAGGRSVETQYF. The CDR3 nucleotides read TGTGCCTACGCAGGGGGCCGTAGTGTCGAGACCCAGTACTTC.

J is TRBJ2-1 and V is TRBV27; no firm D call. The V gene lost 5 bases and the J gene lost 0 bases, with 11 bases spanning the gap. CDR1 is MNHEY, CDR2 SMNVEV, per germline (reference sequence). The CDR3 runs to 15 residues. The CDR3 coding sequence is TGTGCCAGCAGTCCCCTCACGAGCTCCTACAATGAGCAGTTCTTC. Protein product: CASSPLTSSYNEQFF.

This clone appeared once. CDR3 DNA sequence: TGTGCCATCAGTGACGAAGACACTGGAAACACCATATATTTT. It specifies CAISDEDTGNTIYF. The genes are TRBV10-3 and TRBJ1-3; the D is unclear. Looked up from germline, CDR1 is ENHRY and CDR2 is SYGVKD. The CDR3 runs 14 residues. V lost 3 bases and J lost 2, with 8 bases in between.

The chain couples TRBV19 to TRBJ1-2; 10 nucleotides line up with TRBD1. Germline V gives CDR1 LNHDA, CDR2 SQIVND (reference sequence). V trimming: 5 bases; J trimming: 8 bases; junction bases outside the gene matches: 5. This CDR3 has 13 residues. As DNA, the CDR3 is TGTGCCAGTAGTTTCGGGACAGGGGACGGCTACACCTTC. It codes for CASSFGTGDGYTF.